Shown below are 15 T cell receptor beta chains from a single sample sequenced in a study of early T cells in non-severe SARS-CoV-2 infection. TCRdb reprocessed the 5' RACE reads with MiXCR, giving one entry per CDR3 protein. This table holds tens of thousands of distinct CDR3 sequences, approximately 13% found once. Specimen: whole blood. All receptors come from an adult who was a healthcare worker with PCR-confirmed SARS-CoV-2 infection or an uninfected control (not recorded which).

This chain links TRBV28 with TRBJ1-5, with D possibly being TRBD1 (5 bases). Germline CDR1 reads MDHEN; CDR2 reads SYDVKM. The V end lost 5 bases, the J end lost 0 bases, and 14 bases lay between the germline ends. This CDR3 is built from 16 residues. The CDR3 region has the DNA TGTGCCAGCAGTCGCCGGACACCTAATAGCAATCAGCCCCAGCATTTT. As protein: CASSRRTPNSNQPQHF.

This clonotype was seen more than once but under ten times. The genes are TRBV19 and TRBJ1-5; 8 nucleotides match TRBD1. The CDR3 totals 12 residues. Germline CDR1 LNHDA, CDR2 SQIVND (reference sequence). V dropped 9 bases and J dropped 5; count of bases not matched to a gene: 3. The DNA for the CDR3 is TGTGCCAGCGGGACAGGCGATCAGCCCCAGCATTTT. It is translated as CASGTGDQPQHF.

The sample holds many counts of this clonotype. The chain joins TRBV5-4 to TRBJ1-1, with 8 bases identical to TRBD1. In germline, CDR1 is SGHNT, CDR2 YYREEE (reference sequence). Losses at the gene ends were 4 bases for V and 7 bases for J; bases not matched to a gene: 6. The CDR3 extends over 13 amino acids. CDR3 sequence reads: CASSQDRVREAFF. DNA of the CDR3: TGTGCCAGCAGCCAGGACAGGGTCCGTGAAGCTTTCTTT.

This clonotype showed up many times. V and J are TRBV5-5 and TRBJ1-5, with 11 bases that match TRBD1. V lost 3 bases and J lost 8; bases outside the gene matches: 7. Germline-derived CDR1 and CDR2 are SGHKS and YYEKEE (reference sequence). The CDR3 is 15 amino acids. The CDR3, as DNA: TGTGCCAGCAGCTGGGGACAGGGGGGTACGGAGCCCCAGCATTTT. This sequence encodes CASSWGQGGTEPQHF.

The sample holds many counts of this clonotype. This sequence joins TRBV27 and TRBJ2-1, with 8 bases lining up with TRBD1. The CDR3 length is 14 residues. Germline CDR1 is MNHEY and CDR2 is SMNVEV (reference sequence). V gave up 4 bases and J gave up 4 bases; unmatched junction bases: 3. CDR3: CASSSGTGYNEQFF. The DNA of the CDR3 is TGTGCCAGCAGTTCCGGGACAGGATACAATGAGCAGTTCTTC.

The table lists this clonotype with many counts. This chain uses TRBV28 with TRBJ1-5; D ambiguous. This CDR3 comprises 17 residues. V lost 5 bases and J 7 bases, leaving 24 bases between the germline ends. The V gene's germline CDR1 is MDHEN and CDR2 SYDVKM. CDR3 DNA: TGTGCCAGCAGTCCACCTCACCGGGTGAGAAGGGCCCAGCCCCAGCATTTT. This sequence encodes CASSPPHRVRRAQPQHF.

The chain carries TRBV6-5 and TRBJ2-7; tentatively, D is TRBD2 (5 bases). Trimming cost V 6 bases and J 5 bases, with 17 bases left between them. CDR3 length: 14 amino acids. Germline V gives CDR1 MNHEY, CDR2 SVGAGI. The CDR3 DNA reads TGTGCCAGCAGCCGAACCCCTGGAGGCGACGAGCAGTACTTC. Translated: CASSRTPGGDEQYF.

The gene calls are TRBV15 and TRBJ1-6; D unresolved. This CDR3 has 13 amino acids. Germline V lookup: CDR1 LNHNV, CDR2 YYDKDF (reference sequence). V was trimmed by 0 bases and J by 8 bases, leaving 5 bases between them. Written as DNA, the CDR3 is TGTGCCACCAGCAGAGAAAGTCATTCACCCCTCCACTTT. Encoded protein: CATSRESHSPLHF.

This chain connects TRBV28 to TRBJ2-7; 8 bases map to TRBD2. CDR1 is MDHEN and CDR2 is SYDVKM in the germline V gene. This CDR3 has 14 residues. With 3 bases clipped from V and 10 bases from J, the junction kept 11 bases outside the gene matches. The DNA of the CDR3 is TGTGCCAGCAGTTTCCCTCAGCGGGAGACCACCCAGTACTTC. Protein sequence: CASSFPQRETTQYF.

The chain combines TRBV4-1 with TRBJ1-4; D not resolved. The CDR3 is made up of 14 amino acids. Germline assignment: CDR1 MGHRA and CDR2 YSYEKL. V was shortened by 3 bases and J by 7 bases, with 12 bases between the two germline ends. The CDR3 nucleotides are TGCGCCAGCAGCCACCCGGGTCGGGGTGAAAAACTGTTTTTT. This gives the protein CASSHPGRGEKLFF.

This clonotype was counted between two and nine times. The gene calls are TRBV12-3 or TRBV12-4 and TRBJ2-2; D is perhaps TRBD1 or TRBD2 (5 bases each). V was clipped by 7 bases and J by 5 bases, with 11 bases between them. The length of the CDR3 is 13 residues. The CDR3 bases are TGTGCCAGCAAAAAGGGGAGAACCGGGGAGCTGTTTTTT. It is translated as CASKKGRTGELFF.

This clonotype was recorded many times. The chain employs TRBV18 and TRBJ1-1, with D possibly TRBD1 on 5 matching bases. The CDR3 extends over 13 amino acids. CDR1 is KGHSH and CDR2 is LQKENI in the germline V gene. V lost 4 bases to trimming and J lost 5 bases, with 11 bases between them. In DNA, the CDR3 is TGTGCCAGCTCACGGGTGGGGGATACTGAAGCTTTCTTT. Its protein is CASSRVGDTEAFF.

The chain employs TRBV5-5 and TRBJ1-2; D perhaps matches TRBD1 (6 bases). This CDR3 comprises 14 residues. Trimming removed 2 bases at V and 2 bases at J, with 10 bases between. Looked up from germline, CDR1 is SGHKS and CDR2 is YYEKEE (reference sequence). The CDR3 region is CASSFWTENYGYTF. The CDR3 coding sequence is TGTGCCAGCAGCTTCTGGACAGAAAACTATGGCTACACCTTC.

The chain is built from TRBV7-2 and TRBJ2-7, with TRBD1 as a possible D gene (5 bases). Trimming stripped 3 bases from V and 0 bases from J, with 9 bases between. Per germline, CDR1 SGHTA and CDR2 FQGNSA. This CDR3 is built from 14 residues. DNA for the CDR3: TGTGCCAGCAGCTTTGGAAGGGGCTCCTACGAGCAGTACTTC. Amino acid sequence: CASSFGRGSYEQYF.

The V call is TRBV21-1, the J call TRBJ2-3. TRBV21-1 represents a pseudogene. CDR3 length equals 12 residues. The chain's CDR3 is CASTACADTQYF. In nucleotides, the CDR3 is TGTGCCAGCACAGCGTGCGCAGATACGCAGTATTTT.